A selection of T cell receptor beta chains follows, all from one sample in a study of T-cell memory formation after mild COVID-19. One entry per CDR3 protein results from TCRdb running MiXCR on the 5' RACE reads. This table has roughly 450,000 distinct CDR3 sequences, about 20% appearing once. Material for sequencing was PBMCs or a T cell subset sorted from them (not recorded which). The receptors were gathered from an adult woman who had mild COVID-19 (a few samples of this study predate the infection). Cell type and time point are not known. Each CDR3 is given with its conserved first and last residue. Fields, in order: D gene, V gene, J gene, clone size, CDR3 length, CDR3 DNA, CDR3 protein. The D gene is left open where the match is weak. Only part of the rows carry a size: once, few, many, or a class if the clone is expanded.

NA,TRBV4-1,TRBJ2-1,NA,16,TGCGCCAGCAGCCAAGTTTTCTCAGTAGCTTACAATGAGCAGTTCTTC,CASSQVFSVAYNEQFF
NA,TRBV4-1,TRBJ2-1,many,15,TGCGCCAGCAGCCCCACGAGAGACGCCTACAATGAGCAGTTCTTC,CASSPTRDAYNEQFF
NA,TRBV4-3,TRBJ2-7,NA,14,TGCGCCAGCAGCCAACGGGGCCCTTCCTACGAGCAGTACTTC,CASSQRGPSYEQYF
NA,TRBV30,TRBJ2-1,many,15,TGTGCCTGGAGTGTCGGGCTGGGCTCCTACAATGAGCAGTTCTTC,CAWSVGLGSYNEQFF
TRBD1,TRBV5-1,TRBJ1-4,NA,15,TGCGCCAGCAGCTCCTCAACGACAGGGAACGAAAAACTGTTTTTT,CASSSSTTGNEKLFF
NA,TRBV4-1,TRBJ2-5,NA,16,TGCGCCAGCAGCCAAGGCGTTGATAGGAAGTCAGAGACCCAGTACTTC,CASSQGVDRKSETQYF
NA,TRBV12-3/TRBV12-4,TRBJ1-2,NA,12,TGTGCCAGCACTAATGCCAACTATGGCTACACCTTC,CASTNANYGYTF
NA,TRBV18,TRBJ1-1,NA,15,TGTGCCAGCTCATTGATAGGGGATATGAACACTGAAGCTTTCTTT,CASSLIGDMNTEAFF
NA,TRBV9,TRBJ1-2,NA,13,TGTGCCAGCAGCGTAGTTAGAGGGTCCGGCTACACCTTC,CASSVVRGSGYTF
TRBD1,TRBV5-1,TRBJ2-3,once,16,TGCGCCAGCAGCTCCCGGACAGGGGTGGGCACAGATACGCAGTATTTT,CASSSRTGVGTDTQYF
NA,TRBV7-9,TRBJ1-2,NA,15,TGTGCCAGCAGCTTGGGGGGGGCAAGGAACTATGGCTACACCTTC,CASSLGGARNYGYTF
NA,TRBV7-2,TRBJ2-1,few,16,TGTGCCAGCACCCTAAGGGCACGGGTCGCCTACAATGAGCAGTTCTTC,CASTLRARVAYNEQFF
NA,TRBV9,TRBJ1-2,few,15,TGTGCCAGCAGCGGGATGACGGTTACTAACTATGGCTACACCTTC,CASSGMTVTNYGYTF
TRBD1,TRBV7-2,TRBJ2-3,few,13,TGTGCCAGCAGCTTGGACAGGGGGCTACCGCAGTATTTT,CASSLDRGLPQYF
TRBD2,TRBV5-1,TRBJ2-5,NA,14,TGCGCCAGCAGACCAGCGGGGGGTCAAGAGACCCAGTACTTC,CASRPAGGQETQYF
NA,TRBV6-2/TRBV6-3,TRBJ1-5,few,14,TGTGCCAGCACCCGTACAGGGTCCCCCCAGCCCCAGCATTTT,CASTRTGSPQPQHF
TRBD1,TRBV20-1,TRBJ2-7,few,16,TGCAGTGCTAGAGGAGTGACAGGGGGCCCTCGCTACGAGCAGTACTTC,CSARGVTGGPRYEQYF
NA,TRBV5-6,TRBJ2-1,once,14,TGTGCCAGCAGCTTTGGAACCAGTTTCAATGAGCAGTTCTTC,CASSFGTSFNEQFF
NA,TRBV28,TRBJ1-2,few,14,TGTGCCAGCAGTTTATGGGGAATGGGGTATGGCTACACCTTC,CASSLWGMGYGYTF
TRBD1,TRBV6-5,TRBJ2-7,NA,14,TGTGCCAGCAGACCCCCGGGACAGTTCTACGAGCAGTACTTC,CASRPPGQFYEQYF
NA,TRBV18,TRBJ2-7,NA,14,TGTGCCAGCTCACCCGTCAATGATGACTACGAGCAGTACTTC,CASSPVNDDYEQYF
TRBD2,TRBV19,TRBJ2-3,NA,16,TGTGCCAGTAGTATACTGGCGGGAGGGCCTTCAGATACGCAGTATTTT,CASSILAGGPSDTQYF